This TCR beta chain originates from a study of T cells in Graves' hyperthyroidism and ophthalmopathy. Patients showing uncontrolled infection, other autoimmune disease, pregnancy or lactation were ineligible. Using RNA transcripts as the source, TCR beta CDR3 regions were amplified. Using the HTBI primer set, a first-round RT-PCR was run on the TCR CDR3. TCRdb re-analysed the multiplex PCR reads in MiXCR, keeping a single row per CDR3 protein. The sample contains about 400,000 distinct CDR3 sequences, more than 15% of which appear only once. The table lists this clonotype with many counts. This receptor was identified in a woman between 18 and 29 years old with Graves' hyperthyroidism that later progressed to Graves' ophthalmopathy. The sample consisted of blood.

The CDR3 DNA reads TGCAGTGCTAGCGCCGGGACAGGGTTTTACAATGAGCAGTTCTTC. Amino acids: CSASAGTGFYNEQFF. The chain uses TRBV20-1 and TRBJ2-1, with 9 bases identical to TRBD1. Unmatched junction bases numbered 7, after V lost 3 bases and J lost 4 bases. CDR1 is DFQATT and CDR2 is SNEGSKA in the germline V gene (reference sequence). This CDR3 contains 15 residues.